This passage covers 28 T cell receptor beta chains from one sample sequenced in a study of blood T cell repertoires in COVID-19. Profiling relied on immunoSEQ multiplex PCR, and the TCRdb table lists in-frame clones only, not all of them. Here the sample spans 200,000 to 250,000 clones, 86% being singletons. The sample consisted of PBMCs or T cells enriched from blood (not recorded which). Source of these receptors: a woman in her twenties or thirties who had been exposed to COVID-19.

V gene TRBV5-5 combines with J gene TRBJ2-5; possible D gene TRBD2, 5 bases. V dropped 1 base and J dropped 5 bases, with 9 bases sitting between them. Germline CDR1 SGHKS, CDR2 YYEKEE (reference sequence). The CDR3 runs to 13 residues. The CDR3 DNA follows: TGTGCCAGCAGCTTGTGGGAGAGGGAGACCCAGTACTTC. Translating it yields CASSLWERETQYF.

This chain links TRBV9 with TRBJ1-6; no firm D call. Trimming removed 2 bases at V and 0 bases at J, with 6 bases between. The CDR3 is made up of 15 amino acids. Germline-derived CDR1 and CDR2 are SGDLS and YYNGEE. The CDR3 bases are TGTGCCAGCAGCGTGGAGAGCTCCTATAATTCACCCCTCCACTTT. Protein sequence: CASSVESSYNSPLHF.

The CDR3 is CASVRAGGGYTF. The CDR3 region has the DNA TGTGCCAGCGTCCGAGCGGGAGGAGGCTACACCTTC. V is TRBV6-5 and J is TRBJ1-2; D not certain. The CDR3 consists of 12 residues. CDR1 is MNHEY, CDR2 SVGAGI, per germline. V lost 8 bases to trimming and J lost 8 bases, with 15 bases between them.

This sequence joins TRBV5-1 and TRBJ2-3; TRBD1 matches 8 bases. The CDR3 is 14 amino acids. J lost 3 bases, V lost 4 bases, and 4 bases had no gene match. Germline V lookup: CDR1 SGHRS, CDR2 YFSETQ. The CDR3 bases are TGCGCCAGCAGCAAGGACAGGGTGACAGATACGCAGTATTTT. As protein: CASSKDRVTDTQYF.

This rearrangement joins TRBV9 to TRBJ2-7; TRBD1 matches at 7 bases. This CDR3 region has 15 residues. V dropped 0 bases and J dropped 3; count of bases not matched to a gene: 6. Germline V gene data show CDR1 as SGDLS and CDR2 as YYNGEE. The CDR3 DNA reads TGTGCCAGCAGCGTAGAGCTGGGACAGAGCTACGAGCAGTACTTC. Protein product: CASSVELGQSYEQYF.

The V gene is TRBV5-1, the J gene TRBJ1-1, with a tentative D call TRBD1 (5 bases). Trimming took 4 bases from V and 7 from J, leaving 11 bases between them. Germline CDR1 is SGHRS and CDR2 is YFSETQ. The CDR3 sequence is 12 residues long. CDR3 nucleotides: TGCGCCAGCAGCCTGCGGGGGGGTGAAGCTTTCTTT. It specifies CASSLRGGEAFF.

There are a few counts of this clone. The CDR3 bases are TGTGCCAGCAGCTTAGTAAGCAGGGGGATCGGAAACACCATATATTTT. Translation gives CASSLVSRGIGNTIYF. The chain has TRBV11-3 and TRBJ1-3, with 7 nucleotides matching TRBD1. The CDR3 is made up of 16 amino acids. Germline loops: CDR1 SGHNT, CDR2 YENEEA. The junction had 7 bases not matched to a gene; V was cut back by 1 base and J by 4 bases.

The rearrangement links TRBV30 to TRBJ1-4, with D possibly matching TRBD1 (6 bases). The CDR3 spans 15 residues. Germline assignment: CDR1 GTSNPN and CDR2 SVGIG (reference sequence). V was clipped by 0 bases and J by 3 bases, with 11 bases between them. CDR3 bases: TGTGCCTGGAGTGTACAGGGAACCCCTAATGAAAAACTGTTTTTT. Its protein is CAWSVQGTPNEKLFF.

The CDR3 bases are TGTGCCAGCAGACAAACAGGGGGGGGAAACACCATATATTTT. Encoded protein: CASRQTGGGNTIYF. The chain is built from TRBV6-5 and TRBJ1-3, with 8 bases matching TRBD1. The CDR3 is 14 residues long. V lost 6 bases to trimming and J lost 4 bases; unmatched junction nucleotides: 5. Germline V gives CDR1 MNHEY, CDR2 SVGAGI.

Here the CDR3 DNA reads TGTGCCAGTAGTATAGAAGGGTGGAGACGGGGGGGCAATCAGCCCCAGCATTTT. It translates to CASSIEGWRRGGNQPQHF. The chain links TRBV19 to TRBJ1-5; D perhaps matches TRBD1 (5 bases). Per the germline V gene, CDR1 is LNHDA and CDR2 is SQIVND (reference sequence). The CDR3 runs to 18 residues. Trimming pared 0 bases from V and 2 bases from J, leaving 17 bases between.

This chain joins TRBV18 and TRBJ2-1; 10 bases are a match to TRBD2. Losses at the gene ends were 0 bases for V and 9 bases for J; bases not matched to a gene: 11. Germline V gene lookup returns CDR1 KGHSH and CDR2 LQKENI. The CDR3 has 17 residues. The CDR3 reads CASSPPSSGGAGGEQFF. CDR3 sequence (DNA): TGTGCCAGCTCACCACCTTCCAGCGGGGGGGCCGGGGGTGAGCAGTTCTTC.

The chain uses TRBV3-1 (or the pseudogene TRBV3-2) and TRBJ1-6, with D possibly matching TRBD1 (6 bases). This CDR3 is built from 15 residues. Looked up from germline, CDR1 is LGHDT and CDR2 is YNNKEL (reference sequence). Trimming took off 3 bases at V and 7 bases at J, with 13 bases between the two ends. The CDR3: CASSQVTGSNSPLHF. CDR3 bases: TGTGCCAGCAGCCAGGTTACAGGGTCCAATTCACCCCTCCACTTT.

This chain uses TRBV27 with TRBJ2-5, with D perhaps TRBD2 (5 bases). Germline V gives CDR1 MNHEY, CDR2 SMNVEV (reference sequence). V lost 0 bases and J 5 bases, leaving 22 bases between the germline ends. CDR3 size: 18 residues. The CDR3 spells CASSLSYGLAGTSETQYF. DNA of the CDR3: TGTGCCAGCAGTTTATCCTATGGACTGGCAGGAACGTCGGAGACCCAGTACTTC.

This clone was seen more than once but under ten times. The chain uses TRBV7-9 and TRBJ1-1; D gene unclear. Per the germline V gene, CDR1 is SEHNR and CDR2 is FQNEAQ (reference sequence). Between the trimmed V and J ends, which lost 5 bases and 1 base, there was a span of 11 bases. The CDR3 consists of 14 residues. DNA for the CDR3: TGTGCCAGCAGCACTAGCCTTACGAACACTGAAGCTTTCTTT. It encodes CASSTSLTNTEAFF.

V usage is TRBV3-1 (or the pseudogene TRBV3-2) and J usage is TRBJ1-4; a possible D gene is TRBD1 (6 bases). The CDR3 consists of 17 residues. V was trimmed by 8 bases and J by 3 bases, leaving 22 bases between them. Per germline, CDR1 LGHDT and CDR2 YNNKEL (reference sequence). The CDR3 here is CASGPGALFGANEKLFF. The CDR3 DNA sequence: TGTGCCAGCGGGCCAGGGGCCCTATTTGGGGCTAATGAAAAACTGTTTTTT.

The chain is built from TRBV27 and TRBJ2-3; a weak D match, TRBD1 (8 bases). The ends were cut back, 5 bases at V and 4 bases at J, with 13 bases in the middle. The CDR3 runs to 14 residues. Germline V gene sequence: CDR1 MNHEY, CDR2 SMNVEV (reference sequence). Here the CDR3 DNA reads TGTGCCAGCAGTCGGACAGGGAGGGCAGATACGCAGTATTTT. It yields the protein CASSRTGRADTQYF.

This sequence joins TRBV5-6 and TRBJ2-1; no reliable D call. Trimming left V 4 bases short and J 3 bases short, with 11 bases between. CDR3 length equals 14 residues. Germline V gene data show CDR1 as SGHDT and CDR2 as YYEEEE. In DNA, the CDR3 is TGTGCCAGCAGCAGCCAGAGGCTCTACAATGAGCAGTTCTTC. Its translation is CASSSQRLYNEQFF.

This clone was seen only once. The chain couples TRBV19 to TRBJ2-7, with D possibly matching TRBD1 (5 bases). The CDR3 runs 13 residues. Germline CDR1 and CDR2: LNHDA and SQIVND (reference sequence). With 1 base removed from V and 5 bases from J, the gap between germline ends came to 9 bases. The CDR3 region is CASSIGTSHEQYF. CDR3 coding DNA: TGTGCCAGTAGTATAGGGACATCCCACGAGCAGTACTTC.

The chain links TRBV30 to TRBJ1-1; tentative D call: TRBD1 (5 bases). The CDR3 loop spans 13 amino acids. CDR1 GTSNPN and CDR2 SVGIG come from the germline V gene (reference sequence). V was cut by 4 bases and J by 5 bases, with 14 bases left in between. CDR3 region: CAWTFREYTEAFF. DNA of the CDR3: TGTGCCTGGACATTCAGGGAATATACTGAAGCTTTCTTT.

The rearrangement uses TRBV5-1 and TRBJ2-3; 10 bases map to TRBD2. CDR1 is SGHRS, CDR2 YFSETQ, per germline. V lost 3 bases, J lost 0 bases, and 7 bases stayed unmatched. The CDR3 has 17 amino acids. The CDR3 DNA follows: TGCGCCAGCAGCTCGGGAGCGGGGGGGTTTAGCACAGATACGCAGTATTTT. Translation gives CASSSGAGGFSTDTQYF.

The chain has TRBV29-1 and TRBJ2-1, with D possibly matching TRBD2 (5 bases). The CDR3 length is 14 residues. Germline lookup yields CDR1 SQVTM and CDR2 ANQGSEA. V lost 0 bases and J lost 8, with 14 bases in between. CDR3 nucleotide sequence: TGCAGCGTTGAAGAAGAGGGTGGGCTGGATGAGCAGTTCTTC. Amino acids: CSVEEEGGLDEQFF.

CDR3 bases: TGTGCCAGTAGTTTTGAGTACAATGAGCAGTTCTTC. It yields the protein CASSFEYNEQFF. This chain uses TRBV19 with TRBJ2-1; unclear D gene. This CDR3 comprises 12 residues. V lost 5 bases and J lost 4, with 6 bases in between. Germline V lookup: CDR1 LNHDA, CDR2 SQIVND (reference sequence).

V and J are TRBV5-1 and TRBJ2-1; no firm D call. Between the trimmed V and J ends, which lost 4 bases and 0 bases, there was a span of 11 bases. Germline V gene data show CDR1 as SGHRS and CDR2 as YFSETQ. The CDR3 sequence is 15 residues long. The CDR3 loop is CASSPSSSSYNEQFF. CDR3 in DNA: TGCGCCAGCAGCCCATCATCGAGCTCCTACAATGAGCAGTTCTTC.

This clone was recorded only once. The chain links TRBV5-6 to TRBJ2-1; TRBD2 agrees at 7 bases. The CDR3 extends over 13 amino acids. The V segment lost 0 bases and the J segment 6 bases; nucleotides outside the gene matches: 0. From germline, CDR1 is SGHDT and CDR2 YYEEEE. CDR3 protein: CASSLAGGNEQFF. The DNA for the CDR3 is TGTGCCAGCAGCTTGGCGGGGGGCAATGAGCAGTTCTTC.

The chain has TRBV7-9 and TRBJ1-2; 8 nucleotides align to TRBD1. Germline V lookup: CDR1 SEHNR, CDR2 FQNEAQ (reference sequence). V lost 6 bases and J lost 2; bases outside the gene matches: 2. The CDR3 loop spans 13 amino acids. CDR3 DNA: TGTGCCAGCAGAAGACAGGGGAACTATGGCTACACCTTC. It codes for CASRRQGNYGYTF.

The chain employs TRBV2 and TRBJ2-3; possible D gene TRBD1, 5 bases. Trimming removed 6 bases at V and 5 bases at J, with 15 bases between. CDR1 and CDR2 (germline): SNHLY, FYNNEI. The CDR3 loop spans 14 amino acids. The DNA for the CDR3 is TGTGCCAGCAGGGCAGGGCGAGAGGTAGATACGCAGTATTTT. Translated, it gives CASRAGREVDTQYF.

The chain couples TRBV19 to TRBJ2-2; D is undetermined. Germline-derived CDR1 and CDR2 are LNHDA and SQIVND (reference sequence). V lost 3 bases to trimming and J lost 4 bases, with 6 bases between them. There are 13 residues in the CDR3. CDR3 sequence (DNA): TGTGCCAGTAGTATTCAATCCACCGGGGAGCTGTTTTTT. It translates to CASSIQSTGELFF.

CDR3 sequence reads: CASSGGTSGTYNEQFF. The DNA for the CDR3 is TGTGCCAGCAGCGGGGGGACTAGCGGCACCTACAATGAGCAGTTCTTC. The chain combines TRBV5-5 with TRBJ2-1; 11 nucleotides line up with TRBD2. This CDR3 has 16 amino acids. Germline trimming cut 4 bases from V and 2 bases from J; bases unmatched to any gene: 5. Per germline, CDR1 SGHKS and CDR2 YYEKEE (reference sequence).